The next 4 T cell receptor beta chains were all read from a single sample in a study of cytomegalovirus exposure and HLA in healthy donors (dated by TCRdb to the late 2010s). The library was generated by the immunoSEQ multiplex PCR assay. For the multiplex PCR, a mixture combining 60 forward primers for TCR Vbeta segments and 13 reverse primers for TCR Jbeta segments was used. The table was pulled from immuneACCESS by TCRdb, which kept in-frame rearrangements only. Such tables lose some clones; where checked, under half of the loss comes from unresolved V genes, and the rest has no known cause. This sample gives some 130,000 clones in total; more than 65% of them show up just once. Clones ranked in the top ten supply roughly 4.2% of the sample. The sequencing input was PBMCs. Receptors were obtained from a male donor in good health and CMV-seropositive.

The chain uses TRBV28 and TRBJ1-1; possibly TRBD1 for D (5 bases). Per the germline V gene, CDR1 is MDHEN and CDR2 is SYDVKM. Between the trimmed V and J ends, which lost 5 bases and 0 bases, there was a span of 13 bases. The CDR3 is made up of 15 amino acids. The chain's CDR3 is CASSEPGLMNTEAFF. The DNA for the CDR3 is TGTGCCAGCAGTGAACCGGGACTGATGAACACTGAAGCTTTCTTT.

In this sample, this clone turned up a few times. This rearrangement joins TRBV7-9 to TRBJ2-7; D remains ambiguous. CDR3 length: 12 residues. Germline loops: CDR1 SEHNR, CDR2 FQNEAQ (reference sequence). Trimming took off 1 base at V and 4 bases at J, with 5 bases between the two ends. The CDR3 DNA reads TGTGCCAGCAGCTTAGTTGCGTACGAGCAGTACTTC. It codes for CASSLVAYEQYF.

J is TRBJ1-2 and V is TRBV29-1; 11 nucleotides line up with TRBD1. The CDR3 contains 17 residues. Germline V gene data show CDR1 as SQVTM and CDR2 as ANQGSEA. With V trimmed by 1 base and J by 3 bases, 10 bases remained unmatched. CDR3 sequence reads: CSVEARDRGKGDYGYTF. CDR3 sequence (DNA): TGCAGCGTTGAAGCCCGGGACAGGGGGAAAGGTGACTATGGCTACACCTTC.

The chain combines TRBV7-8 with TRBJ2-6; no clear D gene. There are 17 residues in the CDR3. Germline assignment: CDR1 SGHVS and CDR2 FQNEAQ. Trimming removed 1 base at V and 0 bases at J, with 10 bases between. CDR3 loop: CASSLVSARSGANVLTF. CDR3 in DNA: TGTGCCAGCAGCTTAGTCTCAGCGCGCTCTGGGGCCAACGTCCTGACTTTC. The variable domain in full, completed from reference TRBV7-8 and TRBJ2-6, reads GAGVSQSPRYKVAKRGQDVALRCDPISGHVSLFWYQQALGQGPEFLTYFQNEAQLDKSGLPSDRFFAERPEGSVSTLKIQRTQQEDSAVYLCASSLVSARSGANVLTFGAGSRLTVL.